The T cell receptor (beta chain) described here comes from a study of shared clonotypes between healthy human individuals. The CDR3 consists of 13 residues. Germline V gives CDR1 SGHAT, CDR2 FQNNGV. Assay used: immunoSEQ multiplex PCR; TCRdb lists only in-frame clones, some missing. In the table there are approximately 2.4 million clones, approximately 94% of which are singletons. CD4+ cell separation produced CD45RA+ naive and CD45RA-negative memory subsets. The chain recombines TRBV11-2 with TRBJ2-4, with D unresolved. Sample: naive CD4+ T cells sorted from blood. Subset of the sample: CD45RA+ positively selected. The source of this sequence is a man between 18 and 29 years old in good health. As DNA, the CDR3 is TGTGAGCCCCCGGCTAAGAGGCAAAACATTCAGTACTTC. Amino acids: CEPPAKRQNIQYF.